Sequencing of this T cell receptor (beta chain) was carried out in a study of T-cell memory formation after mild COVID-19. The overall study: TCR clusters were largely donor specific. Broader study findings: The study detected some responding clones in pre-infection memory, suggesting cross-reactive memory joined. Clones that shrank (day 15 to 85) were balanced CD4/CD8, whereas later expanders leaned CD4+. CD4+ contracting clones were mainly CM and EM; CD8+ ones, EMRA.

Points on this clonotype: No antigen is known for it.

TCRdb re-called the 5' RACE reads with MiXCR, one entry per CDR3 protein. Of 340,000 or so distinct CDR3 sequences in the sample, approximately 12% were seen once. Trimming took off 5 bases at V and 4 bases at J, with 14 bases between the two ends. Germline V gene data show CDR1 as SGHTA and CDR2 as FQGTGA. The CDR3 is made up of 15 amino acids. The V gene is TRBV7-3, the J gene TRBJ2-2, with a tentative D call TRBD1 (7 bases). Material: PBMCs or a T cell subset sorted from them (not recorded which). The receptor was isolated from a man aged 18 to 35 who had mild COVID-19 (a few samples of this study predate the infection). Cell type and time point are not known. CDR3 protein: CASSRDREATGELFF. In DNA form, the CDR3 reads TGTGCCAGCAGCCGTGACAGGGAGGCCACCGGGGAGCTGTTTTTT.